The 21 T cell receptor beta chains listed next were all sequenced from one sample in a study of a mutant IDH1 vaccine in newly diagnosed glioma. Measured with immunoSEQ multiplex PCR; TCRdb has only the in-frame clones, and not every one. The sample shows about 20,000 clones, roughly four fifths of them seen only once. Noted time point: week 23, last vaccination. Every single dose of the vaccine, 300 ug of mutant IDH1 20-mer peptide, came with topical imiquimod. For these receptors, no antigen is known. The input for sequencing was PBMCs, taken from a glioma patient whose treatment included an IDH1 peptide vaccine. Receptor source: a man aged 25 to 40 with glioma.

The genes are TRBV6-5 and TRBJ2-7; D is uncertain. The V end was cut by 0 bases, the J end by 0 bases, with 6 bases between. This CDR3 spans 14 amino acids. Germline CDR1 and CDR2: MNHEY and SVGAGI. CDR3 sequence reads: CASSYSRASYEQYF. The CDR3 nucleotides read TGTGCCAGCAGTTACTCTCGGGCCTCCTACGAGCAGTACTTC.

The gene calls are TRBV2 and TRBJ2-7; tentative D call: TRBD1 (6 bases). Trimming removed 7 bases from V and 5 bases from J, with 18 bases in between. Per germline, CDR1 SNHLY and CDR2 FYNNEI. The CDR3 has 14 amino acids. The CDR3 here is CASIGTSTGHEQYF. The CDR3 nucleotides read TGTGCCAGCATTGGGACATCCACCGGCCACGAGCAGTACTTC.

This clone was observed once. The rearrangement joins TRBV2 to TRBJ2-3; D unresolved. CDR3 length: 14 residues. Germline CDR1 and CDR2: SNHLY and FYNNEI. V dropped 7 bases and J dropped 4 bases, with 15 bases sitting between them. The CDR3 DNA is TGTGCCAGCAACGCTCCCACTCTACCAGATACGCAGTATTTT. It specifies CASNAPTLPDTQYF.

The V call is TRBV5-1, the J call TRBJ1-1, with no clear D. V was trimmed by 1 base and J by 1 base, leaving 8 bases between them. This CDR3 contains 14 residues. The germline V gene encodes CDR1 SGHRS and CDR2 YFSETQ. CDR3 in amino acids: CASSLLSGNTEAFF. The CDR3, as DNA: TGCGCCAGCAGCTTGCTCTCAGGGAACACTGAAGCTTTCTTT.

The chain has TRBV7-9 and TRBJ2-5; possible D gene TRBD2, 6 bases. V lost 5 bases and J lost 2, with 12 bases in between. Germline-derived CDR1 and CDR2 are SEHNR and FQNEAQ (reference sequence). There are 14 residues in the CDR3. CDR3 residues: CASSPGREQETQYF. CDR3 DNA sequence: TGTGCCAGCAGCCCGGGACGGGAGCAAGAGACCCAGTACTTC.

The genes are TRBV5-1 and TRBJ1-1; D is uncertain. The CDR3 has 14 residues. CDR1 is SGHRS, CDR2 YFSETQ, per germline. The V end was cut by 0 bases, the J end by 3 bases, with 9 bases between. CDR3 in amino acids: CASSLEAIHTEAFF. The CDR3, as DNA: TGCGCCAGCAGCTTGGAAGCGATCCACACTGAAGCTTTCTTT.

The chain couples TRBV7-2 to TRBJ2-2; no clear D. The V gene lost 4 bases and the J gene lost 2 bases, with 14 bases spanning the gap. This CDR3 spans 16 amino acids. Germline values: CDR1 SGHTA, CDR2 FQGNSA. CDR3 sequence: CASSSVSPRNTGELFF. CDR3 sequence (DNA): TGTGCCAGCAGCTCGGTTTCTCCACGAAACACCGGGGAGCTGTTTTTT. Drawing the rest from reference TRBV7-2 and TRBJ2-2, the complete variable domain is GAGVSQSPSNKVTEKGKDVELRCDPISGHTALYWYRQSLGQGLEFLIYFQGNSAPDKSGLPSDRFSAERTGGSVSTLTIQRTQQEDSAVYLCASSSVSPRNTGELFFGEGSRLTVL.

The chain employs TRBV5-6 and TRBJ2-7; a weak D match, TRBD1 (6 bases). There are 13 residues in the CDR3. Trimming pared 2 bases from V and 1 base from J, leaving 7 bases between. Germline CDR1 is SGHDT and CDR2 is YYEEEE. In nucleotides, the CDR3 is TGTGCCAGCAGCTTACAGGGTTCCTACGAGCAGTACTTC. Amino acid sequence: CASSLQGSYEQYF.

The chain employs TRBV6-6 and TRBJ2-7; D is tentatively TRBD1 or TRBD2 (5 bases each). The germline V gene has CDR1 MNHNY and CDR2 SVGAGI (reference sequence). Trimming removed 6 bases at V and 2 bases at J, with 14 bases between. This CDR3 comprises 14 residues. The CDR3 bases are TGTGCCAGCAGCAACCGGGACGTAGCCTACGAGCAGTACTTC. Amino acids: CASSNRDVAYEQYF.

The CDR3 loop is CASSPAGTGANTEAFF. The CDR3 bases are TGTGCCAGCTCACCAGCCGGGACAGGGGCGAACACTGAAGCTTTCTTT. The J gene is TRBJ1-1, the V gene TRBV18, with 10 bases aligning to TRBD1. The V gene's germline CDR1 is KGHSH and CDR2 LQKENI. The V segment lost 2 bases and the J segment 1 base; nucleotides outside the gene matches: 4. This CDR3 comprises 16 residues.

CDR3: CASSTLQRGNYEQYF. In DNA form, the CDR3 reads TGTGCCAGCAGTACGTTGCAGCGGGGAAACTACGAGCAGTACTTC. The chain carries TRBV27 and TRBJ2-7; 7 bases fit TRBD2. The CDR3 totals 15 residues. CDR1 MNHEY and CDR2 SMNVEV come from the germline V gene (reference sequence). After removal of 5 bases from V and 3 bases from J, the junction contained 10 bases not matched to a gene.

This clone was seen just once. The chain has TRBV5-1 and TRBJ1-3; D gene unclear. The CDR3 consists of 14 residues. V lost 0 bases to trimming and J lost 9 bases, with 13 bases between them. Germline V lookup: CDR1 SGHRS, CDR2 YFSETQ. The CDR3 nucleotides read TGCGCCAGCAGCTTGGCCGACCCCGGCGGCACCATATATTTT. Encoded protein: CASSLADPGGTIYF.

The CDR3 spells CASSPAGGRGTEAFF. The CDR3 bases are TGTGCCAGCTCACCCGCAGGGGGGAGGGGCACTGAAGCTTTCTTT. The chain joins TRBV18 to TRBJ1-1; 7 bases fit TRBD1. With 3 bases clipped from V and 4 bases from J, the junction kept 8 bases outside the gene matches. CDR1 and CDR2 (germline): KGHSH, LQKENI. The CDR3 consists of 15 residues.

CDR3 residues: CASSERAASNQPQHF. The CDR3 DNA reads TGTGCCAGCAGTGAAAGGGCAGCCAGCAATCAGCCCCAGCATTTT. The chain joins TRBV6-1 to TRBJ1-5; D unclear. Trimming shortened V by 2 bases and J by 1 base, and 9 bases separated the two germline ends. There are 15 residues in the CDR3. Germline V lookup: CDR1 MNHNS, CDR2 SASEGT.

This clone was observed a single time. The chain recombines TRBV5-1 with TRBJ2-3; TRBD2 is a possible D gene (6 bases). The CDR3 runs to 15 residues. The germline V and J ends were trimmed by 0 bases and 3 bases, with 11 bases remaining between them. Germline CDR1 SGHRS, CDR2 YFSETQ. The CDR3 sequence is CASSLERAKTDTQYF. DNA for the CDR3: TGCGCCAGCAGCTTGGAGCGGGCCAAAACAGATACGCAGTATTTT. The variable domain in full, with the rest retrieved from reference TRBV5-1 and TRBJ2-3, is KAGVTQTPRYLIKTRGQQVTLSCSPISGHRSVSWYQQTPGQGLQFLFEYFSETQRNKGNFPGRFSGRQFSNSRSEMNVSTLELGDSALYLCASSLERAKTDTQYFGPGTRLTVL.

The chain recombines TRBV7-9 with TRBJ2-1; D gene ambiguous. CDR3 length: 14 amino acids. The germline gives CDR1 SEHNR, CDR2 FQNEAQ (reference sequence). The V and J ends lost 2 bases and 0 bases respectively, with 5 bases between them. The CDR3 protein is CASSLLSSYNEQFF. In DNA, the CDR3 is TGTGCCAGCAGCTTACTCAGCTCCTACAATGAGCAGTTCTTC.

The genes are TRBV27 and TRBJ2-7; 9 positions match TRBD1. This CDR3 is built from 15 residues. Germline CDR1 MNHEY, CDR2 SMNVEV (reference sequence). V gave up 5 bases and J gave up 4 bases; unmatched junction bases: 9. The CDR3 region has the DNA TGTGCCAGCAGTCCACCGGGACAGGGATTGTACGAGCAGTACTTC. Translation gives CASSPPGQGLYEQYF.

The genes are TRBV19 and TRBJ1-2, with D possibly being TRBD1 (6 bases). This CDR3 spans 12 amino acids. Germline V CDR1 and CDR2: LNHDA, SQIVND (reference sequence). Between the trimmed V and J ends, which lost 7 bases and 2 bases, there was a span of 8 bases. The CDR3: CASMRGNYGYTF. CDR3 in DNA: TGTGCCAGTATGAGGGGGAACTATGGCTACACCTTC.

This clone was observed once. V and J are TRBV29-1 and TRBJ1-3; 9 positions match TRBD1. V shed 4 bases, J shed 4 bases, and the junction held 2 bases outside the gene matches. Germline CDR1 SQVTM, CDR2 ANQGSEA. The CDR3 spans 13 residues. The CDR3 nucleotides are TGCAGCGTTGTGACAGGGGGAGGAAACACCATATATTTT. This codes for CSVVTGGGNTIYF.

This clone has a single count. This rearrangement joins TRBV2 to TRBJ1-2; 10 bases map to TRBD1. Germline values: CDR1 SNHLY, CDR2 FYNNEI. V shed 4 bases, J shed 7 bases, and the junction held 6 bases outside the gene matches. The CDR3 is made up of 14 amino acids. Here the CDR3 reads CASSGDRGSGGYTF. CDR3 sequence (DNA): TGTGCCAGCAGTGGGGACAGGGGATCTGGTGGCTACACCTTC.

The rearrangement joins TRBV4-1 to TRBJ2-3; D might be TRBD2 (5 bases). V lost 4 bases, J lost 0 bases, and 20 bases lay in between. Germline V gives CDR1 MGHRA, CDR2 YSYEKL. The CDR3 length is 18 residues. CDR3 loop: CASSRTPGIPTSTDTQYF. Here the CDR3 DNA reads TGCGCCAGCAGCCGGACCCCCGGGATTCCCACTAGCACAGATACGCAGTATTTT.